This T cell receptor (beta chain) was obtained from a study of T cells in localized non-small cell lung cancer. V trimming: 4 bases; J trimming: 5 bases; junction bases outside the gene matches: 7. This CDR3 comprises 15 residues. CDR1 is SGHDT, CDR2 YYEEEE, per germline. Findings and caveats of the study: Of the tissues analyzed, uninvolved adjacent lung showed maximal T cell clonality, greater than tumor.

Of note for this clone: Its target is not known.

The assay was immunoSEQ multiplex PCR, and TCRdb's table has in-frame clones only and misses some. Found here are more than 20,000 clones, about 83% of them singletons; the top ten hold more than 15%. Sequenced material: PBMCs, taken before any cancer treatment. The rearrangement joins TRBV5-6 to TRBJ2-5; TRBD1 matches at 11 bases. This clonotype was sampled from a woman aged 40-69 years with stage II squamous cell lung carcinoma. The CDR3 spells CASSIRTGGAETQYF. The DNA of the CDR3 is TGTGCCAGCAGCATCCGGACAGGGGGCGCGGAGACCCAGTACTTC.